The 6 T cell receptor beta chains below all came from one sample that was sequenced in a study of blood T cell repertoires in COVID-19. Clones were read by immunoSEQ multiplex PCR, and TCRdb kept only the in-frame ones, dropping some. The table shows 130,000 to 150,000 clones, with just under 85% occurring only once. The specimen was peripheral blood. Receptor source: a woman aged 40 to 50 with active or convalescent COVID-19.

The chain recombines TRBV2 with TRBJ1-2; D uncertain. Per the germline V gene, CDR1 is SNHLY and CDR2 is FYNNEI. The CDR3 runs 13 residues. V gave up 9 bases and J gave up 2 bases, with 13 bases separating them. CDR3 amino acids: CARTSSGNYGYTF. CDR3 sequence (DNA): TGTGCCAGAACTTCGTCGGGAAACTATGGCTACACCTTC.

This sequence joins TRBV7-8 and TRBJ2-7; 8 nucleotides match TRBD1. This CDR3 contains 20 residues. V trimming: 1 base; J trimming: 1 base; junction bases outside the gene matches: 18. Per the germline V gene, CDR1 is SGHVS and CDR2 is FQNEAQ. The CDR3 bases are TGTGCCAGCAGCTTAGTTGAGTGGGGTGTGGGGACAGGTGGTTCCTACGAGCAGTACTTC. It codes for CASSLVEWGVGTGGSYEQYF.

The chain is built from TRBV19 and TRBJ1-2; 8 bases align to TRBD1. The germline CDR1 and CDR2 sequences are LNHDA and SQIVND (reference sequence). The CDR3 consists of 19 residues. Germline trimming cut 3 bases from V and 1 base from J; bases unmatched to any gene: 16. The CDR3 nucleotides are TGTGCCAGTAGTATTCCCCGGGGCAGGGGGCAGAAGAGTAACTATGGCTACACCTTC. The encoded protein is CASSIPRGRGQKSNYGYTF.

This clone has a single count. A junction end diverges from the germline sequence, so it may reflect a read error. V and J are TRBV7-7 and TRBJ2-5; 7 nucleotides align to TRBD1. The germline V gene encodes CDR1 SSHAT and CDR2 FNYEAQ (reference sequence). This CDR3 comprises 15 residues. CDR3 protein: CASSLGQGVSETQYF. CDR3 DNA sequence: TGTGCTAGCAGCTTAGGGCAGGGGGTGTCAGAGACCCAGTACTTC.

The chain links TRBV19 to TRBJ2-3, with 11 bases aligning to TRBD2. CDR3 length: 15 residues. Germline V gene lookup returns CDR1 LNHDA and CDR2 SQIVND (reference sequence). V was pared by 5 bases and J by 7 bases, with 8 bases of the junction left unmatched. The CDR3 spells CASSVRLAGPYTQYF. The CDR3, as DNA: TGTGCCAGTAGTGTTCGACTAGCGGGACCGTATACGCAGTATTTT.

The J gene is TRBJ2-5, the V gene TRBV29-1; a weak D match, TRBD1 (7 bases). V lost 3 bases, J lost 4 bases, and 12 bases lay in between. The CDR3 contains 13 residues. CDR1 and CDR2 (germline): SQVTM, ANQGSEA. In nucleotides, the CDR3 is TGCAGCGTTGACGGTCAGGGGGGAGAGACCCAGTACTTC. Protein: CSVDGQGGETQYF.